This TCR beta chain was observed in a study of T cell repertoires in cytomegalovirus infection. Study-level background: Recently identified HLA-C-restricted and well-studied HLA-B-restricted CMV epitopes were used. From public TCR beta signatures came an indication of both CMV infection and matching HLA type. Study-level results: There were HLA-C-restricted CMV-specific TCR beta clonotypes dominating the ex vivo response.

This clonotype was detected only a few times. Its antigen is not identified. In TCRdb, the reads were re-called with MiXCR into one record per CDR3 protein. The table shows tens of thousands of distinct CDR3 sequences, with 28% occurring only once. CDR3 length: 15 amino acids. V lost 6 bases, J lost 3 bases, and 18 bases lay in between. The sample in question was CD8+ T cells from cultured PBMCs, obtained from culture after CMV antigen stimulation. The receptor comes from a human donor in good health (CMV status not recorded). Some clones in this sample may be carry-over from other donors' samples. The V gene is TRBV12-3 or TRBV12-4, the J gene TRBJ2-7; tentatively, D is TRBD1 (8 bases). DNA of the CDR3: TGTGCCAGCAGCACCGGGGGGACAGGATTCTACGAGCAGTACTTC. Protein: CASSTGGTGFYEQYF.